These T cell receptor beta chains were read from a single sample in a study of vaccination and CD4 T cells after COVID-19. Each CDR3 protein gets one entry after TCRdb re-called the PCR reads with MiXCR. The sample gives some 14,000 distinct CDR3 sequences, around 50% of which show up once; around 15% is in the top ten. These receptors' antigens are unknown. The sample consisted of CD4+ T cells from blood, cultured in vitro. These receptors were collected from a human donor who had recovered from COVID-19. Each CDR3 is given with its conserved first and last residue. A D gene is named only where the DNA matches it firmly. Some rows mark clone size as missing; the rest say once, few, many or name a class of expanded clone.

cdr3_length | d_call | j_call | clone_size | v_call | cdr3_nt | cdr3_aa
16 | . | TRBJ2-1 | few | TRBV20-1 | TGCAGTGCTGGGAGACGGGGGGGGACAGCTTACAATGAGCAGTTCTTC | CSAGRRGGTAYNEQFF
15 | TRBD1 | TRBJ2-7 | . | TRBV2 | TGTGCCAGCAGTGGGACAGGACAGCCCTCCTACGAGCAGTACTTC | CASSGTGQPSYEQYF
14 | TRBD1 | TRBJ1-2 | . | TRBV6-1 | TGTGCCAGCAGTGCCGGACAGGGAGGCTATGGCTACACCTTC | CASSAGQGGYGYTF
16 | . | TRBJ1-5 | . | TRBV28 | TGTGCCAGCAGTTTAGTTGGTTCAGGCGTCAATCAGCCCCAGCATTTT | CASSLVGSGVNQPQHF
16 | TRBD2 | TRBJ2-1 | once | TRBV5-1 | TGCGCCAGCAGCTTGGGACTAGCGGGAGACCCCGATGAGCAGTTCTTC | CASSLGLAGDPDEQFF
13 | TRBD2 | TRBJ2-5 | medium-sized | TRBV10-3 | TGTGCCATCAGTGCGGGGGGAGAAGAGACCCAGTACTTC | CAISAGGEETQYF
17 | TRBD2 | TRBJ2-1 | . | TRBV20-1 | TGCAGTGCTAGTTCTACGACTAGCGGGAGGTCCTACAATGAGCAGTTCTTC | CSASSTTSGRSYNEQFF
14 | . | TRBJ2-3 | . | TRBV18 | TGTGCCAGCTCACCACCGCCTAGTGCAGGCACGCAGTATTTT | CASSPPPSAGTQYF
13 | . | TRBJ1-6 | . | TRBV6-1 | TGTGCCAGCAACTACGGGGCTAATTCACCCCTCCACTTT | CASNYGANSPLHF
13 | . | TRBJ2-4 | . | TRBV7-2 | TGTGCCAGCAGCTGGTCTGGACACGGCATTCAGTACTTC | CASSWSGHGIQYF
18 | TRBD2 | TRBJ2-2 | few | TRBV11-2 | TGTGCCAGCAGCCGGGGGGGGTTAGCGGGAGCGAACACCGGGGAGCTGTTTTTT | CASSRGGLAGANTGELFF
15 | TRBD1 | TRBJ2-1 | . | TRBV28 | TGTGCCAGCACCCAATCGGACAGGGCCTACAATGAGCAGTTCTTC | CASTQSDRAYNEQFF
15 | TRBD2 | TRBJ2-1 | . | TRBV5-1 | TGCGCCAGCAGCCCGAGAGCGGGAGGAGTAGGTGAGCAGTTCTTC | CASSPRAGGVGEQFF
17 | TRBD1 | TRBJ2-6 | once | TRBV23-1 | TGCGCCAGCGGCAGAGGGACAGGGGGCAGTGGGGCCAACGTCCTGACTTTC | CASGRGTGGSGANVLTF
17 | . | TRBJ1-5 | . | TRBV7-2 | TGTGCCAGCAGCTTAGTGAATGTTGTTTATAGCAATCAGCCCCAGCATTTT | CASSLVNVVYSNQPQHF
14 | . | TRBJ1-1 | . | TRBV28 | TGTGCCAGCCTTAGGGCAAGGCAAGGTACTGAAGCTTTCTTT | CASLRARQGTEAFF
16 | TRBD2 | TRBJ2-3 | . | TRBV4-2 | TGTGCCAGCAGCCAAGCAAGCGGGAGGTCCACAGATACGCAGTATTTT | CASSQASGRSTDTQYF
14 | TRBD1 | TRBJ2-7 | few | TRBV20-1 | TGCAGTGCTAGAGAAGACAGGGGCTCCTACGAGCAGTACTTC | CSAREDRGSYEQYF
14 | . | TRBJ2-2 | . | TRBV20-1 | TGCAGTGCTAGAGATGGGGCCGACACCGGGGAGCTGTTTTTT | CSARDGADTGELFF
14 | TRBD1 | TRBJ1-1 | . | TRBV7-9 | TGTGCCAGCAGCCTTTCAGACAGGGGAGGTGAAGCTTTCTTT | CASSLSDRGGEAFF
14 | . | TRBJ1-1 | once | TRBV20-1 | TGCAGTCTCATAGTTCCCGGCAGTGGCACTGAAGCTTTCTTT | CSLIVPGSGTEAFF
14 | . | TRBJ1-5 | . | TRBV28 | TGTGCCAGCAGGGCGGGACAACACAATCAGCCCCAGCATTTT | CASRAGQHNQPQHF
14 | TRBD1 | TRBJ2-3 | . | TRBV6-1 | TGTGCCAGCAGTGAAATGGCAGGGGGCCAGCCCCAGTATTTT | CASSEMAGGQPQYF
13 | . | TRBJ1-6 | . | TRBV2 | TGTGCCAGCAGTGACCAGATCGCTTCACCCCTCCACTTT | CASSDQIASPLHF
13 | . | TRBJ2-1 | . | TRBV6-2/TRBV6-3 | TGTGCCAGCAGCCACAACTCCTACAATGAGCAGTTCTTC | CASSHNSYNEQFF
15 | . | TRBJ1-6 | . | TRBV20-1 | TGCAGTGCTAGAGAAGGGGTCGGGCCTGGGGCACCCCTCCACTTT | CSAREGVGPGAPLHF
13 | TRBD2 | TRBJ2-1 | . | TRBV7-7 | TGTGCCAGCAGTTTGGGGGGGGGGGATGAGCAGTTCTTC | CASSLGGGDEQFF
14 | . | TRBJ2-7 | few | TRBV12-3/TRBV12-4 | TGTGCCAGCAGTTCCGTCGGGACGGTGTACGAGCAGTACTTC | CASSSVGTVYEQYF
11 | . | TRBJ1-2 | . | TRBV10-3 | TGTGCCATCAGTGACAACTATGGCTACACCTTC | CAISDNYGYTF
14 | . | TRBJ1-3 | . | TRBV28 | TGTGCCAGCAGTTTGGGGGACCCTGGAAACACCATATATTTT | CASSLGDPGNTIYF
16 | . | TRBJ2-7 | . | TRBV20-1 | TGCAGTGCCCCCAGATCAGGGGTGGCCGGTTTAGACGAGCAGTACTTC | CSAPRSGVAGLDEQYF
16 | TRBD1 | TRBJ2-5 | once | TRBV7-9 | TGTGCCAGCAGACCACCCCCGGGACAGGGAGAAGAGACCCAGTACTTC | CASRPPPGQGEETQYF
14 | TRBD1 | TRBJ2-7 | few | TRBV20-1 | TGCAGTGCTTTAGAACAGGGGTCTTCCTACGAGCAGTACTTC | CSALEQGSSYEQYF
16 | . | TRBJ1-5 | . | TRBV5-4 | TGTGCCAGCAGCGTGGGACCAGGGATGAACAATCAGCCCCAGCATTTT | CASSVGPGMNNQPQHF
17 | TRBD2 | TRBJ2-1 | . | TRBV2 | TGTGCCAGCAGTACGCGGCTAGCGGGAGCCGCCTACAATGAGCAGTTCTTC | CASSTRLAGAAYNEQFF
15 | . | TRBJ2-7 | . | TRBV5-1 | TGCGCCAGCAGCTTGGATACAGGGAGCTCCTACGAGCAGTACTTC | CASSLDTGSSYEQYF
14 | . | TRBJ2-7 | . | TRBV2 | TGTGCCAGCAGAAACACCGGGACAACCTACGAGCAGTACTTC | CASRNTGTTYEQYF
16 | . | TRBJ2-5 | . | TRBV7-9 | TGTGCCAGCAGCTTAATGTACCGGGGCGCGGAAGAGACCCAGTACTTC | CASSLMYRGAEETQYF
12 | . | TRBJ1-4 | . | TRBV20-1 | TGCAGTGCACGAAGCACGGATGAAAAACTGTTTTTT | CSARSTDEKLFF
14 | TRBD1 | TRBJ2-5 | once | TRBV27 | TGTGCCAGCAGTGCCGGGACAGTACAAGAGACCCAGTACTTC | CASSAGTVQETQYF
16 | . | TRBJ1-5 | . | TRBV7-2 | TGTGCCAGCAGCTCCTATCAGGGTAGTGGCAATCAGCCCCAGCATTTT | CASSSYQGSGNQPQHF
15 | TRBD1 | TRBJ1-6 | . | TRBV7-2 | TGTGCCAGCACCAAGGACAGGGCGGGAAATTCACCCCTCCACTTT | CASTKDRAGNSPLHF
13 | . | TRBJ2-1 | . | TRBV29-1 | TGCAGCGTTGATTCCAGCTTCTACAATGAGCAGTTCTTC | CSVDSSFYNEQFF
15 | . | TRBJ1-1 | . | TRBV7-8 | TGTGCCAGCAGCTTAGCGTTAGCAGCTATCACTGAAGCTTTCTTT | CASSLALAAITEAFF
17 | . | TRBJ2-5 | . | TRBV18 | TGTGCCAGCTCACCAGGGAGGCAGGGTCGTCTACAAGAGACCCAGTACTTC | CASSPGRQGRLQETQYF
14 | . | TRBJ2-4 | once | TRBV6-5 | TGTGCCAGCAGTTACTCCCCGGCGCAAAACATTCAGTACTTC | CASSYSPAQNIQYF
17 | TRBD1 | TRBJ2-5 | . | TRBV4-1 | TGCGCCAGCAGCGAAACGGGACAGGGGTTGAGGGGAGAGACCCAGTACTTC | CASSETGQGLRGETQYF
15 | TRBD1 | TRBJ1-6 | once | TRBV30 | TGTGCCTGGAGTGTACGAGACAGGGAGGGCTCACCCCTCCACTTT | CAWSVRDREGSPLHF
14 | . | TRBJ1-2 | few | TRBV6-1 | TGTGCGAGCCGAGAGGACAGAGCTAACTATGGCTACACCTTC | CASREDRANYGYTF
18 | TRBD2 | TRBJ2-5 | . | TRBV10-2 | TGCGCCAGCAGTGAGTCGAGATGGCGGGAGGGCCGTTTTGAGACCCAGTACTTC | CASSESRWREGRFETQYF
12 | . | TRBJ2-4 | . | TRBV6-1 | TGTGCCAGCAGTGTAACAGAAAACATTCAGTACTTC | CASSVTENIQYF
12 | . | TRBJ2-2 | medium-sized | TRBV20-1 | TGCAGTGCTGCTACGAACACCGGGGAGCTGTTTTTT | CSAATNTGELFF
15 | . | TRBJ2-5 | few | TRBV7-9 | TGTGCCAGCAGCTCGGGCCTGCTTATTATGGAGACCCAGTACTTC | CASSSGLLIMETQYF